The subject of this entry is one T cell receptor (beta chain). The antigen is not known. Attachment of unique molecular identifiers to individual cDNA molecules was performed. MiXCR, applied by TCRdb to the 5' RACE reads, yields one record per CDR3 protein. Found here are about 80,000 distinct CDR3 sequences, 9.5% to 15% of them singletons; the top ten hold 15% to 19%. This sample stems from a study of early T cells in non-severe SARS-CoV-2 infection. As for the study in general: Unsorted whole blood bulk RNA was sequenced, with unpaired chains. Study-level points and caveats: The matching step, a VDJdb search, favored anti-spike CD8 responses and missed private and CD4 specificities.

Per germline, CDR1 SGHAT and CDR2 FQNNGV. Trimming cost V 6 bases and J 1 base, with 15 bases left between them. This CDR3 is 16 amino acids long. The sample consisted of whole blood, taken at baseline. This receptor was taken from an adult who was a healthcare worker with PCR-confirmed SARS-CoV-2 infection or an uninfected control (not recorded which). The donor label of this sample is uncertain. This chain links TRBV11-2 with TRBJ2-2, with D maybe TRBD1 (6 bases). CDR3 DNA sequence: TGTGCCAGCAGACCAGGACAGACTTTGAACACCGGGGAGCTGTTTTTT. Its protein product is CASRPGQTLNTGELFF. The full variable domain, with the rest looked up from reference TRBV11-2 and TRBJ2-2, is EAGVAQSPRYKIIEKRQSVAFWCNPISGHATLYWYQQILGQGPKLLIQFQNNGVVDDSQLPKDRFSAERLKGVDSTLKIQPAKLEDSAVYLCASRPGQTLNTGELFFGEGSRLTVL.